Reported below is one T cell receptor (beta chain). The target of this receptor is not known. Base qualities are missing; no much larger clone stands one base away. This sample is part of a study of graft-versus-host responses after intestinal transplantation (dated by TCRdb to the early 2020s). About the investigation overall: Multivisceral, liver-intestinal, or isolated intestinal transplants were received by the recipients. Alloreactive clones were identified by sequencing pre-transplant mixed lymphocyte reaction products and comparing them with unstimulated pre-transplant donor and recipient T cells. Bulk TCR-beta CDR3 sequencing was used to track graft-versus-host and host-versus-graft alloreactive T cell clones in the graft, circulation and bone marrow after intestinal transplantation. Rather than going through the commercial service, samples from a few later patients were sequenced in-house on an Illumina MiSeq and processed with MiXCR. The cohort enrolled under 25 intestinal transplant recipients including one retransplant, and 3 patients lacking pretransplant specimens were excluded. Every recipient was given anti-thymocyte globulin induction, then maintenance tacrolimus and steroids for about three years. Donor T cell macrochimerism was defined as a peak of at least 4% donor T cells among recipient peripheral blood mononuclear cells. Overall results and qualifications from the work: GvH clones were detected in recipient bone marrow, and some of these GvH clones were observed earlier in ileal mucosa or blood, consistent with an intestinal mucosal origin. In the allografts of patients with donor T cell macrochimerism, GvH to HvG T cell clonal ratios were high. The conclusions were limited by the relatively low number and heterogeneity of the intestinal transplant patients. Early after transplant, peak levels of circulating GvH clones were found to be associated with declines in HvG clones.

According to the study, the label for this sample's time point signals: cells obtained before transplantation from donor or recipient. CD3+CD4+ and CD3+CD8+ populations were FACS-sorted from unstimulated pre-transplant donor and recipient cells taken from spleen or lymph nodes. Library method: the immunoSEQ multiplex PCR assay. For most patients, genomic DNA was isolated with the Qiagen DNeasy Blood and Tissue Kit and shipped frozen to Adaptive Biotechnologies for TCR sequencing. Adaptive Biotechnologies carried out high-throughput TCR-beta CDR3 sequencing of genomic DNA for most patients. In the source study's methods: Adaptive's ImmunoSEQ software supplied the TCR sequencing data for about 18 patients, while MiXCR and VDJtools were used to process three other patients. To correct CD4 versus CD8 sorting errors, any sequence found in both subsets at a frequency ratio below 5:1 was removed. CDR3 nucleotide sequences shared between donor and recipient were removed because their origin could not be assigned. To be classed as alloreactive, a clone needed at least 2-fold expansion over unstimulated cells and a minimum CFSE-low frequency of 0.002% (template counts) or 0.001% (read counts). Clones detected in sequenced pre-transplant spleen, lymph node, or MLR CFSE-low populations of the donor or recipient were defined as mappable. The cumulative frequency of alloreactive clones was calculated as a percentage of all sequences, weighted by copy number. Here the immuneACCESS table is served through TCRdb, limited to in-frame sequences with V and J called. Missing clones are a known gap in these copies; in checked studies unresolved V genes cover under half, and the rest lacks a known reason. The DNA gave D and trimming, while V, J and clone size come from that table. Here the sample has about 120,000 clones; around nine tenths occur a single time. Approximately 0.25% of the sample lies in the top ten.

The receptor was isolated from a human donor who was the organ donor for an intestinal transplant. Sample: unstimulated CD4+ T cells sorted from spleen or lymph node cells, taken before transplant.

The CDR3 protein sequence reads: CASSQGPGQIDTDTQYF. DNA sequence: TGCGCCAGCAGCCAAGGGCCGGGACAGATAGACACAGATACGCAGTATTTT. Recombination linked TRBV4-3 to TRBJ2-3, with 7 central nucleotides matching TRBD1. From a lookup of the germline V gene, CDR1 and CDR2 are LGHNA and YSLEER. Reading from cysteine to phenylalanine, the CDR3 counts 17 amino acids. The only DNA kept is the CDR3, 51 bases in frame from the first base. V has 1 base trimmed and J has 2 bases trimmed; junction bases matching no gene number 9.